These T cell receptor beta chains were read from a single sample in a study of T cells in Graves' hyperthyroidism and ophthalmopathy. TCRdb called the multiplex PCR reads again in MiXCR, with one record for every CDR3 protein. The repertoire holds 300,000 to 400,000 distinct CDR3 sequences, with roughly 13% as singletons. Sequencing was performed on blood. The receptors shown here come from a woman aged 25 to 45 with Graves' hyperthyroidism. CDR3s include the opening cysteine and the closing phenylalanine or tryptophan. A D gene is named only where the DNA matches it firmly. Size is omitted from some rows. Given values are once, few, many or a class for expanded clones.

>.|TRBV29-1|TRBJ2-7|TRBD1|12
CSARDSVYEQYF
TGCAGCGCGAGGGACAGCGTATACGAGCAGTACTTC
>many|TRBV9|TRBJ2-5|TRBD2|16
CASTQSSGGRGETQYF
TGTGCCAGCACGCAATCCTCGGGAGGCCGGGGGGAGACCCAGTACTTC
>.|TRBV10-2|TRBJ2-5|.|11
CASSRLGTQYF
TGCGCCAGCAGCCGCCTGGGGACCCAGTACTTC
>.|TRBV25-1|TRBJ2-2|.|14
CASGDRPGTGELFF
TGTGCCAGCGGAGACAGGCCGGGCACCGGGGAGCTGTTTTTT
>many|TRBV2|TRBJ1-4|TRBD1|15
CASRDRDATNEKLFF
TGTGCCAGCCGGGACAGGGACGCAACTAATGAAAAACTGTTTTTT
>many|TRBV11-2|TRBJ2-7|.|13
CASSLIPEHEQYF
TGTGCCAGCAGCTTAATACCAGAACACGAGCAGTACTTC
>many|TRBV12-5|TRBJ2-1|.|16
CASGLGGWRGINEQFF
TGTGCTAGTGGTTTGGGAGGTTGGAGGGGAATCAATGAGCAGTTCTTC
>.|TRBV6-1|TRBJ1-2|TRBD1|14
CASTAGAGGDGYTF
TGTGCCAGCACCGCCGGGGCAGGGGGGGATGGCTACACCTTC
>many|TRBV7-3|TRBJ2-3|.|13
CASSLGMGDTQYF
TGTGCCAGCAGCTTAGGAATGGGAGATACGCAGTATTTT
>many|TRBV20-1|TRBJ2-1|.|15
CSARDPRSPMNEQFF
TGCAGTGCTAGAGATCCGCGATCGCCTATGAATGAGCAGTTCTTC
>.|TRBV6-1|TRBJ1-2|.|16
CASSEAVQRFGYGYTF
TGTGCCAGCAGTGAAGCGGTACAGAGGTTTGGCTATGGCTACACCTTC
>few|TRBV3-1|TRBJ1-1|.|15
CASSPFPRSNTEAFF
TGTGCCAGCAGCCCCTTCCCTCGCTCGAACACTGAAGCTTTCTTT
>.|TRBV2|TRBJ1-2|.|16
CASSGGGGIGGYGYTF
TGTGCCAGCAGTGGAGGGGGAGGTATCGGAGGCTATGGCTACACCTTC
>.|TRBV7-3|TRBJ2-5|.|15
CASSPRGGSQETQYF
TGTGCCAGCAGCCCCCGCGGCGGGTCCCAAGAGACCCAGTACTTC
>.|TRBV6-5|TRBJ1-2|.|15
CASSYSEQGYYGYTF
TGTGCCAGCAGTTACTCGGAGCAGGGTTACTATGGCTACACCTTC